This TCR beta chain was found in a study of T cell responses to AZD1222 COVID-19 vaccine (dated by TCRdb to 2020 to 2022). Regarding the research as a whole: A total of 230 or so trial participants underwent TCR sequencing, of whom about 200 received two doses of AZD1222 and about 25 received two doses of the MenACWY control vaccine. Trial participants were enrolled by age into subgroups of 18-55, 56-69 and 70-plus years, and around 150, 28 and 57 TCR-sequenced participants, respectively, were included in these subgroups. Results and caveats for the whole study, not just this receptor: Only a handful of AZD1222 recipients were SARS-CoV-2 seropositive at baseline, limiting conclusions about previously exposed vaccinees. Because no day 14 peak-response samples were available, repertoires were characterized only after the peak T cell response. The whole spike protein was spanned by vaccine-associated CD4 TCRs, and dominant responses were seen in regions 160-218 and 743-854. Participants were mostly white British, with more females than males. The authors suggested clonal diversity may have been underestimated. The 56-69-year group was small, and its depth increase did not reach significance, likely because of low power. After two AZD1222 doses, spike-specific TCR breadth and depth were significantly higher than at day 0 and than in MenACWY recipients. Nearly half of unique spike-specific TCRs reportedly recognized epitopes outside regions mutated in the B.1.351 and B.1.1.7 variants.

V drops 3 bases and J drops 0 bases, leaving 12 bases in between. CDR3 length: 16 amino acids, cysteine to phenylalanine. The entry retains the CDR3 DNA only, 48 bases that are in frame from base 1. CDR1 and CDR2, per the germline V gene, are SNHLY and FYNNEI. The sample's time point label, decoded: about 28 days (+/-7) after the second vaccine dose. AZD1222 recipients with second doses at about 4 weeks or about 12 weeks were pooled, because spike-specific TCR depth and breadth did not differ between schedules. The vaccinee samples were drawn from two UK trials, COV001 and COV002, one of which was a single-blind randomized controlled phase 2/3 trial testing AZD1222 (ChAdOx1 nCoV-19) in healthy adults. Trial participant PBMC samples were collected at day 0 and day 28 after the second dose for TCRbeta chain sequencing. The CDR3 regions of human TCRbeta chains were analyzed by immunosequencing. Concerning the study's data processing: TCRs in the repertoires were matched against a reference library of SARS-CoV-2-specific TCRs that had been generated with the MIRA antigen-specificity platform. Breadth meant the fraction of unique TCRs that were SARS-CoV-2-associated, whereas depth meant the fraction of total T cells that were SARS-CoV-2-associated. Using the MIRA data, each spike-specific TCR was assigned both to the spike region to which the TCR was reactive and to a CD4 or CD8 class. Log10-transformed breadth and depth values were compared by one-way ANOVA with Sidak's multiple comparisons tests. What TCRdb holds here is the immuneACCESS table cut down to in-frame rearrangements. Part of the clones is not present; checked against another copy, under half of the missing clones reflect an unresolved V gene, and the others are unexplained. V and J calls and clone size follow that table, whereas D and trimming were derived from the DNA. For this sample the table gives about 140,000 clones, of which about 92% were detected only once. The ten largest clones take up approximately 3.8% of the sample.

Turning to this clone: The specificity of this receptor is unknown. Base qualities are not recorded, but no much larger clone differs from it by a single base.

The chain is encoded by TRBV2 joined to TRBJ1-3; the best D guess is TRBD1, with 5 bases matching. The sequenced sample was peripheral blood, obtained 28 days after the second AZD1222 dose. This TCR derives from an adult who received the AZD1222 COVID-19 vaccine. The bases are TGTGCCAGCAGTGAGGGACCGTTAGTCTCTGGAAACACCATATATTTT. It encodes CASSEGPLVSGNTIYF. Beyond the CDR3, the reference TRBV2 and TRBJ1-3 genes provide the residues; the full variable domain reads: EPEVTQTPSHQVTQMGQEVILRCVPISNHLYFYWYRQILGQKVEFLVSFYNNEISEKSEIFDDQFSVERPDGSNFTLKIRSTKLEDSAMYFCASSEGPLVSGNTIYFGEGSWLTVV.